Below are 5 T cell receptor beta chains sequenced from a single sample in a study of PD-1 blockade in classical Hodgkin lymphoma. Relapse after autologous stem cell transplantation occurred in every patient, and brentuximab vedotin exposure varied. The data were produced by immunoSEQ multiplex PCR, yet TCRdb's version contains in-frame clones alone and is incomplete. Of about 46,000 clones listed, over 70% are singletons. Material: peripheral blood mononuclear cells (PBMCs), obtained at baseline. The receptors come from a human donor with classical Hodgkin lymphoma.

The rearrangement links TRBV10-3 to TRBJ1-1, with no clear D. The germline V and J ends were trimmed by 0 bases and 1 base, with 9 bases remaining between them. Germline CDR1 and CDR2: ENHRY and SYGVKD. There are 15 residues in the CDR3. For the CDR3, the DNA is TGTGCCATCAGTGAGTCTGGGGAGGAGAACACTGAAGCTTTCTTT. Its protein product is CAISESGEENTEAFF.

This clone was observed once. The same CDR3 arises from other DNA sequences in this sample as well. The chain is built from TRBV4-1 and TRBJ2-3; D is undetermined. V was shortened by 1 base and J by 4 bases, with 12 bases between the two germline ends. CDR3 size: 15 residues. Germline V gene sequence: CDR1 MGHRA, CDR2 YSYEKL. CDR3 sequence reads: CASSQVATYADTQYF. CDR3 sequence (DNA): TGCGCCAGCAGCCAAGTAGCAACCTATGCAGATACGCAGTATTTT.

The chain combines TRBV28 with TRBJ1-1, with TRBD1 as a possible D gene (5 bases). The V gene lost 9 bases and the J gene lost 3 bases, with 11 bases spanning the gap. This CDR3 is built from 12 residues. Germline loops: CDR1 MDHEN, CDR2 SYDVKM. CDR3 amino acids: CASGPGHTEAFF. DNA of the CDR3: TGTGCCAGTGGTCCAGGGCACACTGAAGCTTTCTTT.

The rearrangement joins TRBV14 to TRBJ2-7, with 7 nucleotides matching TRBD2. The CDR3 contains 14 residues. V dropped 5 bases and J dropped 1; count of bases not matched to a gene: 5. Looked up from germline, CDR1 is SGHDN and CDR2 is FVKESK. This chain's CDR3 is CASSFQGGSYEQYF. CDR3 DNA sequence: TGTGCCAGCAGCTTCCAGGGAGGGTCCTACGAGCAGTACTTC. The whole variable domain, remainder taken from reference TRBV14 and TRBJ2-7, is EAGVTQFPSHSVIEKGQTVTLRCDPISGHDNLYWYRRVMGKEIKFLLHFVKESKQDESGMPNNRFLAERTGGTYSTLKVQPAELEDSGVYFCASSFQGGSYEQYFGPGTRLTVT.

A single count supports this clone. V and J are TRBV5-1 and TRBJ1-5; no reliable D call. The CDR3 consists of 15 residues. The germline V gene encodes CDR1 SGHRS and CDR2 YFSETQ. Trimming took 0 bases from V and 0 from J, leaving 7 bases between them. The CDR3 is CASSLGGSSNQPQHF. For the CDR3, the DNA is TGCGCCAGCAGCTTGGGAGGCAGTAGCAATCAGCCCCAGCATTTT.